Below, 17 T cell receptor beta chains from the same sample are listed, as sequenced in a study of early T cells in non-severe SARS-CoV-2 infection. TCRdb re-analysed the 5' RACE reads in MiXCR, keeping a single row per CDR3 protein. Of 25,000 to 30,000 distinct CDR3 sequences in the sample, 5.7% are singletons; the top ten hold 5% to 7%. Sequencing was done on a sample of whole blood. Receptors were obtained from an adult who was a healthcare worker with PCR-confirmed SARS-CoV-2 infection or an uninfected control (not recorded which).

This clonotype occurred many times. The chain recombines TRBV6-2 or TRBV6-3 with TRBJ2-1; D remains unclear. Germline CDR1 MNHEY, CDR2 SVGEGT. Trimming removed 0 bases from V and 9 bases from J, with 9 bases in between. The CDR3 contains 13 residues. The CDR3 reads CASSYSQVTEQFF. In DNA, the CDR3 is TGTGCCAGCAGTTACTCCCAGGTAACTGAGCAGTTCTTC.

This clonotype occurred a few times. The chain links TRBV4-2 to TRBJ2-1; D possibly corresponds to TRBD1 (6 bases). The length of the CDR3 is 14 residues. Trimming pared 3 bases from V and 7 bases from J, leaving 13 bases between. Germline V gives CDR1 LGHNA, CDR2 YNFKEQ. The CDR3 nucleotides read TGTGCCAGCAGCCAGGGGGCCTTTTATAATGAGCAGTTCTTC. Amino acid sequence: CASSQGAFYNEQFF.

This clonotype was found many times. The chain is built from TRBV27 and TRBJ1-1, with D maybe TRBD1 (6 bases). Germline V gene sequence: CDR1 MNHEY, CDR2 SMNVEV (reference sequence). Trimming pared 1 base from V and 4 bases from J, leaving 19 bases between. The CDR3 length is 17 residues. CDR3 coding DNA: TGTGCCAGCAGTTTATTCCCCGGGGCAGGGGAAGTCACTGAAGCTTTCTTT. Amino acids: CASSLFPGAGEVTEAFF.

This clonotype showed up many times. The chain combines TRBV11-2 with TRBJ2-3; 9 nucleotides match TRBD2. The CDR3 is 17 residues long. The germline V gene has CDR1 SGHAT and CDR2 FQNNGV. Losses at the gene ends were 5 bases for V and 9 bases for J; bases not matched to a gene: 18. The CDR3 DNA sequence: TGTGCCAGCAGCCCCCCCCAGGGCTTGCTAGCGGGATACACGCAGTATTTT. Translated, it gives CASSPPQGLLAGYTQYF.

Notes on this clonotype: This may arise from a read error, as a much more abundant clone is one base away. The CDR3 sequence: CVSSLDRDGDYTF. In DNA form, the CDR3 reads TGTGTCAGCAGCCTGGACAGGGACGGCGACTACACCTTC. The chain employs TRBV5-4 and TRBJ1-2; 8 nucleotides line up with TRBD1. CDR3 length: 13 residues. Germline V lookup: CDR1 SGHNT, CDR2 YYREEE (reference sequence).

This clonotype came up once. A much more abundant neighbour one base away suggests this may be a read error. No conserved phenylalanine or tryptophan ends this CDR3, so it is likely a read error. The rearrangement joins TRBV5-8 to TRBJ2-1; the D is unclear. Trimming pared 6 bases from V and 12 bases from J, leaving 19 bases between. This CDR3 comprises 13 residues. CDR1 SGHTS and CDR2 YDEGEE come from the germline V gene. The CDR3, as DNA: TGTGCCAGCACTAGGGCTCAGCTCTCGGGGCAGTTCTCC. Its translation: CASTRAQLSGQFS.

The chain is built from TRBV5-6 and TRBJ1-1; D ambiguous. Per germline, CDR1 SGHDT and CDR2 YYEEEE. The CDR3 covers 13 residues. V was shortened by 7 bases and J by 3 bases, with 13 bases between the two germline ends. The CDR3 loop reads CASCYGVDTEAFF. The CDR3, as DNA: TGTGCCAGCTGTTACGGGGTCGACACTGAAGCTTTCTTT.

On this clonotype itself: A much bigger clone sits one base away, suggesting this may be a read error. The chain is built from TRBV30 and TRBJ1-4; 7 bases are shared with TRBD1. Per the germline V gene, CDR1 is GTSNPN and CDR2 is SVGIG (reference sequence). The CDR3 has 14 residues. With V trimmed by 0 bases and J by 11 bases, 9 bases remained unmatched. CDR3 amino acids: CAWSVPEDREKLFF. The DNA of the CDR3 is TGTGCCTGGAGTGTACCGGAAGACAGGGAGAAACTGTTTTTT.

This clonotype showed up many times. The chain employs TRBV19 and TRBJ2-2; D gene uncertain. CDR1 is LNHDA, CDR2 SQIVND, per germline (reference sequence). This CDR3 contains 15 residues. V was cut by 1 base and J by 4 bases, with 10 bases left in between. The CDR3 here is CASSIVRHATGELFF. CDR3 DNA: TGTGCCAGTAGTATAGTCCGACATGCCACCGGGGAGCTGTTTTTT.

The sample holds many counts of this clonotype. CDR3 sequence: CASSLGLGRGPEKLFF. As DNA, the CDR3 is TGTGCCAGCAGCTTAGGCCTGGGCAGGGGGCCTGAAAAACTGTTTTTT. V is TRBV13 and J is TRBJ1-4; 8 bases are shared with TRBD1. CDR3 length: 16 residues. Germline V gene sequence: CDR1 PRHDT, CDR2 FYEKMQ (reference sequence). The V segment lost 0 bases and the J segment 7 bases; nucleotides outside the gene matches: 7.

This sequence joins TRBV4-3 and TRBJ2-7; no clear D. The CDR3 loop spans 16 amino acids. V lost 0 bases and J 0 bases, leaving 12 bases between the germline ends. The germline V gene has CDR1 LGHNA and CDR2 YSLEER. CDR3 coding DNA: TGCGCCAGCAGCCAAGATGTCTATGAGAGCTCCTACGAGCAGTACTTC. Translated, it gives CASSQDVYESSYEQYF.

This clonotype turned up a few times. The chain's CDR3 is CASSTQTKGITQYF. CDR3 bases: TGTGCCAGCAGCACCCAGACTAAGGGGATTACGCAGTATTTT. This chain connects TRBV7-2 to TRBJ2-3; TRBD1 or TRBD2 may be the D gene (5 bases each). The CDR3 has 14 amino acids. V lost 5 bases and J lost 8, with 17 bases in between. Germline V gene data show CDR1 as SGHTA and CDR2 as FQGNSA.

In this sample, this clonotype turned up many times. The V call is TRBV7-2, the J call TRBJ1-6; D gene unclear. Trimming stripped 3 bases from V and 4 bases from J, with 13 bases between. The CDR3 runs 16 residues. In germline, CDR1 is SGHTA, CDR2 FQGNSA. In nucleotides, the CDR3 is TGTGCCAGCAGCTTGTGGTCGGACTCTTATAATTCACCCCTCCACTTT. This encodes CASSLWSDSYNSPLHF.

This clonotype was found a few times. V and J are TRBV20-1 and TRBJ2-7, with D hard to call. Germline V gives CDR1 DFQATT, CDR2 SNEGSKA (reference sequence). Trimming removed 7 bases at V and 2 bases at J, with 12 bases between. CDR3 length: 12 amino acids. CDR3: CSGEGKAYEQYF. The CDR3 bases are TGCAGTGGGGAAGGGAAAGCCTACGAGCAGTACTTC.

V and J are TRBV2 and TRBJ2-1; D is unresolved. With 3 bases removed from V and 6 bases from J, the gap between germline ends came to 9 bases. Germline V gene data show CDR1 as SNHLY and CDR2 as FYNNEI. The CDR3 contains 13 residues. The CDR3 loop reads CASSDQGPNEQFF. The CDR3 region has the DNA TGTGCCAGCAGTGACCAAGGGCCCAATGAGCAGTTCTTC. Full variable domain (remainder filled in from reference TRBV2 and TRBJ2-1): EPEVTQTPSHQVTQMGQEVILRCVPISNHLYFYWYRQILGQKVEFLVSFYNNEISEKSEIFDDQFSVERPDGSNFTLKIRSTKLEDSAMYFCASSDQGPNEQFFGPGTRLTVL.

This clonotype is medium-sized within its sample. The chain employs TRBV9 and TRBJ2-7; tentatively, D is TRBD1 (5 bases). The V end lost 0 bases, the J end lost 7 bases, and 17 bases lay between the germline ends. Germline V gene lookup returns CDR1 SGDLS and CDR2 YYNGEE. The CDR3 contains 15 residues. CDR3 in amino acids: CASSVVTGSLGEQYF. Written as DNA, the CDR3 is TGTGCCAGCAGCGTAGTTACAGGTAGTCTTGGGGAGCAGTACTTC.

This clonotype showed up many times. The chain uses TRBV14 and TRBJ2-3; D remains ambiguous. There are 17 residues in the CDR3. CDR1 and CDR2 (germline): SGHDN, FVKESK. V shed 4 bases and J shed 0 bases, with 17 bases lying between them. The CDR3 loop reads CASSRYFRVRSTDTQYF. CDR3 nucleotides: TGTGCCAGCAGCCGGTATTTTAGGGTTAGAAGCACAGATACGCAGTATTTT.